Below, one T cell receptor beta chain is given with its context. Its antigen is still unknown. Reverse transcription of all isolated RNA meant that expressed TCRB transcripts were sequenced. Profiled with immunoSEQ multiplex PCR; TCRdb holds only in-frame clones, not every one. The data contain 350,000 to 400,000 clones, roughly 15% of them singletons. This specimen belongs to a study of beta chain features in type 1 diabetes. Study-wide results and caveats: Although PCR might favor shorter templates, it would do so equally in patients and controls.

This CDR3 region has 17 residues. The germline CDR1 and CDR2 sequences are SQVTM and ANQGSEA. V dropped 7 bases and J dropped 2; count of bases not matched to a gene: 20. Sequenced sample: naive CD4+ T cells from blood. The sequence derives from a woman between 18 and 30 years old in good health. The J gene is TRBJ2-7, the V gene TRBV29-1; TRBD1 matches at 7 bases. The CDR3 sequence is CSATLGTAQRPPYEQYF. The DNA of the CDR3 is TGCAGCGCGACTTTAGGGACAGCCCAACGCCCTCCCTACGAGCAGTACTTC.